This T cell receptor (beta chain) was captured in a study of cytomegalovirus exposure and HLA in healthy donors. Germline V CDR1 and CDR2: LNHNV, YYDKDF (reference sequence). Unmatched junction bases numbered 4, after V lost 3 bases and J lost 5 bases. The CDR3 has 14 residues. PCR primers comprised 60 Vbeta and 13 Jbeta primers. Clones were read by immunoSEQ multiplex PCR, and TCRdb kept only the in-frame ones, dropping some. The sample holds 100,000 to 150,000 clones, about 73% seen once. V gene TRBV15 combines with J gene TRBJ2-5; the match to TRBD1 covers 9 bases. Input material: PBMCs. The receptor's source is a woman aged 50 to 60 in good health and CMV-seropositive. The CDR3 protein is CATSSGDRAETQYF. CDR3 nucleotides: TGTGCCACCAGCAGCGGGGACAGGGCTGAGACCCAGTACTTC.